These T cell receptor beta chains were read from a single sample in a study of OX40 agonist ivuxolimab in advanced cancers. Produced via immunoSEQ multiplex PCR; TCRdb's table is partial and in-frame only. This table holds tens of thousands of clones, around 80% found once. Sequencing used CD4+ or CD8+ T cells sorted from blood, obtained in a trial of the OX40 agonist ivuxolimab. The receptor source for this set is an adult with an advanced solid tumor such as melanoma, head and neck, liver or kidney cancer. The conserved cysteine and the conserved F or W are not part of the CDR3 here. The order of the fields is J gene, V gene, CDR3 protein.

>TRBJ1-1|TRBV9
ASSAVGRNTEAF
>TRBJ1-1|TRBV30
AWSVEVNTEAF
>TRBJ2-2|TRBV7-8
ASSWDSTDTGELF
>TRBJ1-2|TRBV6-6
ASSYRGRKSYGYT
>TRBJ1-5|TRBV29-1
SVVGQPDQPQH
>TRBJ2-3|TRBV29-1
SVDRAHTDTQY
>TRBJ2-7|TRBV5-1
ASSSGLAGLYEQY
>TRBJ2-1|TRBV7-9
ASSEGASSYNEQF
>TRBJ2-7|TRBV6-5
ASRDRGPYEQY
>TRBJ2-7|TRBV28
ASSKAGQYEYEQY
>TRBJ2-1|TRBV5-1
ASSEGSGAYNEQF